This TCR beta chain was recovered during a study of beta chain features in type 1 diabetes (dated by TCRdb to the late 2010s). Describing the broader study: Patients and healthy donors did not differ in mean age, gender distribution, total cell number or subset yield. Across all samples, almost 110 million sorted cells were examined, and cell number per subset correlated strongly with RNA yield. Naive and central memory subsets were obtained from all 30 or so donors, but regulatory and stem cell-like memory subsets were isolated from only 8 patients and 8 healthy donors. The study compared the TCRB repertoires of sorted circulating CD4+ T cell subsets in recently diagnosed type 1 diabetes patients with those in matched healthy donors. The paper's findings and limits, for the study overall: Naive, central memory and regulatory TCRB repertoires appeared to be more alike among patients than among healthy donors. At VDJ recombination sites, patients with type 1 diabetes made fewer insertions and deleted more nucleotides, a pattern implying thymic rearrangement abnormalities. A moderate but significant shortening of TCRB CDR3 length was observed in type 1 diabetes patients in all four CD4+ subsets. Because the HLA sub-analyses included only small numbers of individuals, any influence of HLA type on TCRB rearrangement was left unresolved. Sequencing cDNA rather than genomic DNA could over-represent highly expressing activated cells, although activation and CD3 levels did not differ between groups. Shorter templates might be favored by PCR, yet because patient and control samples were amplified and corrected together, any such skew would affect both groups equally.

Each donor gave one peripheral blood draw, averaging around 0.11 L, which was collected into heparinised tubes. A BD FACSAria II and a panel including CD45RO, CCR7, CD25, CD127, CD95 and CD27 were used to sort naive, central memory, regulatory and stem cell-like memory CD4+ T cells. Purity was above 95% for every sorted population. Right away, PBMCs were isolated by Lymphoprep density gradient centrifugation and were stained directly, with no culture step. So that batch effects would be minimized, each experiment stained and sorted samples in pairs, pairing one healthy donor with one patient. For this clone: Its antigen has not been determined. The record has no base qualities; no much larger clone is one base away.

The High Capacity cDNA Reverse Transcription Kit was used to reverse transcribe all of the isolated RNA, meaning that expressed TCRB transcripts were what got sequenced. Naive, central memory and regulatory T cell samples underwent deep immunoSEQ sequencing, averaging about 3.57 million total reads per sample. After sorted cells were lysed in RLT buffer, RNA was extracted with DNase-treated RNeasy Micro or Mini kits, with the choice depending on cell number. To prevent cross-contamination, every cell subset was processed on its own, while patient and healthy donor samples were processed together. TCRB sequences were amplified from cDNA with the immunoSEQ multiplex PCR, producing 87-bp fragments spanning the CDR3 region. Sequencing of the amplicons was done on the Illumina HiSeq platform. Turning to the authors' computational methods: Synthetic template baselines were used to correct PCR bias computationally, reads within Hamming distance 2 were collapsed together, and singletons that could not be merged were discarded. Reads were aligned against IMGT to assign V, D and J genes, CDR3 length and insertions or deletions at six rearrangement sites. Clonotype counts were normalized to sorted cell number within each subset before computing true diversity and Gini coefficients with the tcR R package. The overlap coefficient, calculated on TCRB nucleotide sequences, was used to quantify repertoire sharing. Out-of-frame TCRB sequences from naive cells were analyzed to stand in for the pre-selection repertoire. Drawn from immuneACCESS, this table holds only the in-frame rearrangements with V and J called that TCRdb kept. Clones are partly lost; checked studies trace under half to an unresolved V gene and leave the rest unexplained. V, J and clone size were drawn from that table, and D and trimming were deduced from the DNA. For this sample there are around 330,000 clones; 8% to 13% appear just once. Together, the top ten hold more than 0.015% of the sample.

The sequencing sample was made of naive CD4+ T cells from blood. The cell subset or site label for this specimen denotes: true naive CD4+ T cells. The sequence derives from a woman aged 30 to 39 in good health.

Here is the DNA: TGTGCCAGCAGCGTGGGGCCCCCGACTGGAAACACCATATATTTT. This translates into CASSVGPPTGNTIYF. The sequence joins TRBV9 to TRBJ1-3, with a tentative D gene TRBD1 over 5 matching bases. CDR1 SGDLS and CDR2 YYNGEE were looked up in the germline V gene. The CDR3, cysteine through phenylalanine, is 15 amino acids long. This entry keeps only the CDR3 DNA: 45 bases, framed from base 1. V was cut back by 2 bases and J by 2 bases, leaving a gap of 11 bases between them.